This entry concerns a single T cell receptor beta chain. Its antigen is currently not known. No base qualities exist here, and no much larger clone lies one base off it. The record originates from a study of cytomegalovirus exposure and HLA in healthy donors (dated by TCRdb to the late 2010s). Study-wide context: According to an earlier analysis of several hundred of the donors, roughly 180 million T cells yielded 117 million unique TCR beta sequences and 250 to 350 Gb of sequence data. An early release covering roughly 600 HLA-typed donors comprised approximately 300 gigabases of sequencing data and roughly 86 million unique TCR sequences. Among the roughly 390 genotyped donors, around 81% belonged to the genetic ancestry cluster associated with self-reported Caucasian donors. The aim of the study was to test whether cataloging public T cell receptors could identify signatures of past pathogen exposure. The study used immunosequencing to profile the T cell repertoires of around 600 subjects and linked those repertoires to cytomegalovirus serostatus. Along with the approximately 600-subject first cohort, a separate validation cohort of over a hundred different subjects was used. The study combined high-throughput TCR immunosequencing, statistical association of individual TCRs with disease status, and machine learning to predict cytomegalovirus infection status. A later analysis re-examined previously published TCR beta repertoires from 610 or so donors and added high-resolution HLA genotyping to investigate patterns of TCR occurrence. The later analysis used no new phenotypic data to find candidate immune exposures, relying instead on TCR beta sequences and their occurrence across donors. In an earlier analysis of 587 of the donors, high-throughput TCR beta sequencing was used to judge whether each TCR beta V gene segment behaved as functional or pseudogenic. Alongside the repertoire data, information on donor age, sex, ethnicity and CMV serostatus was compiled. A later genetic analysis took genome-wide SNP genotypes for about three fifths of the 666 donors and used that subset as a discovery cohort. Every repertoire in the discovery cohort had been generated on one and the same sequencing platform. Both class I and class II loci were covered by HLA typing, at four-digit resolution. The number of donors typed differed by locus, with 629-630 for A, B, C, DRB1 and DQB1, 522 for DQA1, 600 to 610 for DPA1, and some 440 for DPB1. A handful of DR-DQ haplotypes were treated as single units for association and clustering because of strong linkage in the cohort. Among over 350 genotyped donors of the cohort, an average of approximately 240,000 unique TCR beta nucleotide sequences were sequenced per donor, about a sixth of them non-productive.

CDR1 MNHEY and CDR2 SVGAGI are derived from the germline V gene. Including the terminal cysteine and phenylalanine, the CDR3 comprises 15 residues. The DNA shown is the 45-base CDR3, in frame from base 1. V lost 7 bases and J lost 0 bases; the stretch between them is 13 bases long. Library method: the immunoSEQ multiplex PCR assay. A mixture of 60 forward primers for TCR Vbeta segments and 13 reverse primers for TCR Jbeta segments was used in the multiplex PCR. Amplification of the CDR3 region of rearranged TCR beta genes was performed with a multiplex PCR assay on genomic DNA. On the Illumina HiSeq System, the amplified TCR beta libraries were sequenced as 87-base-pair reads. Regarding the original processing steps: A later analysis counted tens of millions of unique TCR beta chains across the 550 to 750 repertoires, and around 12 million of these chains were shared by at least two donors. Raw reads were error-corrected and collapsed into unique sequences with a nearest-neighbor algorithm that merged closely related sequences to remove PCR and sequencing errors. Alignment of CDR3 sequences to IMGT reference sequences was used to assign V, D and J gene segments. For a sequence to be retained, a match of at least six nucleotides was required to both a V gene segment and a J gene segment. Rearrangements were called productive when the CDR3 lacked stop codons and stayed in frame with V and J; all others were non-productive. CDR3 was defined according to IMGT convention as the region running from the second conserved V-encoded cysteine to the conserved J-encoded phenylalanine. In an earlier analysis of around 600 of the donors, sequences lacking an unambiguous match to a single V gene segment were excluded. An earlier analysis of several hundred of the donors called V segments functional above 56.7% productive rearrangements and segregating when the between-donor standard deviation exceeded 5%. A statistical classification framework was built to diagnose cytomegalovirus status from the catalog of TCR beta chain sequences. In a later analysis, TCR nucleotide sequences were compared against IMGT/GENE-DB human TR gene sequences so that V and J genes could be assigned. Using the TCRdist pipeline, a later analysis assigned CDR3 sequences along with most-parsimonious VDJ recombination scenarios. A later analysis defined each TCR beta chain by its CDR3 amino acid sequence plus V-gene family, and excluded reads lacking a unique V-gene family. As a way to deal with suspected cross-contamination and a sequencing artifact, a later analysis dropped under 600 nucleotide sequences that were highly shared and had low generation probability. In a later analysis, a clonal expansion index for each public chain was calculated from normalized within-repertoire ranks of inferred template counts. Generation probabilities in a later analysis came from a VDJ recombination model fitted to out-of-frame rearrangements, and those results were checked against IGoR. In a later analysis, hypergeometric tests were used to score TCR-TCR, TCR-HLA and TCR-CMV co-occurrence, with a repertoire-size bias correction applied to TCR pairs. A later analysis estimated false discovery rates by permuting HLA or CMV assignments 20 times. In a later analysis, co-occurring TCRs were grouped with DBSCAN, and TCRdist sequence similarity was added when clustering was performed within HLA-allele-positive subsets. Repertoires with fewer than 30,000 or more than 120,000 public chains were left out of co-occurrence clustering, as were about five repertoires with anomalous nucleotide sharing. TCRdb limited this immuneACCESS table to in-frame rearrangements with V and J called. A share of clones is missing; checked studies link under half to unresolved V genes, and the rest is unexplained. The DNA gave D and trimming, while V, J and clone size come from that table. The sample table lists around 130,000 clones, 60% to 85% of them with a count of one. Just under 3% of the sample rests with the top ten.

The cohort was made up of under 800 healthy bone marrow donors. Cohort members were all nominally healthy when sampled, although unrecorded immune exposures were likely present. The donor was CMV seropositive and was included in the group of 250 to 350 seropositive cohort members. Each donor provided a peripheral blood sample, and peripheral blood mononuclear cells were used for TCR beta sequencing. The Qiagen DNeasy Blood Extraction Kit was used to extract genomic DNA from the blood cell samples. Overall study outcomes, separate from this receptor: HLA typing was unavailable for some donors at each locus, so association tests used only the typed subset. The classifier was reported to diagnose cytomegalovirus status with high specificity and sensitivity in both the original cohort and the validation cohort. At a false discovery rate of 0.05, a later analysis linked about 17,000 TCR beta sequences to specific HLA alleles. Because counts were too low, about 15 rarely observed V segments, including chromosome 9 orphons, were left out of the earlier analysis of roughly 600 of the donors. While some public TCRs were present in many individuals, most TCR sequences turned up only very rarely across donors. Some IMGT-functional V segments, including TRBV6-2 and TRBV6-3, could not be told apart with the 87-base-pair reads, so those segments were excluded. When HLA alleles, especially DR and DQ, strongly co-occurred, TCR associations were difficult to assign to individual alleles. In a later genetic analysis, a missense DCLRE1C variant was associated with V-gene and J-gene trimming of TCR beta chains, and the association was replicated in an independent cohort. Compared with the approximately 720-donor mean, donors in an Asian-associated ancestry cluster had fewer N-insertions in productive TCRs, according to a later genetic analysis. In an earlier analysis of approximately 590 of the donors, most TCR beta V segments appeared in productive rearrangements about 90% or about 30% of the time, broadly matching IMGT annotations. According to a later analysis, parvovirus B19, influenza, CMV and Epstein-Barr virus appeared linked to several top co-occurrence clusters. The study gave a list of around 170 TCR beta chains associated with cytomegalovirus. CMV serostatus was the only immune exposure information available for the cohort. Compared with equally common non-associated chains, HLA-associated TCR beta chains in a later analysis were more clonally expanded and had lower generation probabilities. A group of highly shared sequence variants was considered likely to be a technical artifact of the sequencing pipeline. A further reported finding was that TCR beta sequences accurately predicted the HLA-A and HLA-B alleles for most subjects in the first cohort. The presence/absence analyses assumed that sequencing depth was roughly uniform across donors, and that assumption may not be true. Linkage disequilibrium might explain the correlated functional status among segregating V segments, but an unknown experimental factor could not be excluded. In a later analysis, the rate of TCR association differed among HLA loci, with DRB1 alleles having the most associated TCRs and HLA-C alleles having the fewest. The authors suggested that the approach could potentially be extended to other disease states and immunological phenotypes. A few of the identified cytomegalovirus-associated TCR beta chains were confirmed in vitro to be specific for cytomegalovirus antigens. Most CMV-associated TCR beta chains appeared to be HLA-restricted in a later analysis, and the HLA associations seemed to be driven largely by CMV exposure. The cohort was sequenced for TCR beta chains only, and without alpha or paired-chain data the features that could be detected were limited.

The sequenced sample consisted of PBMCs. The V and J genes are TRBV6-5 and TRBJ1-3; TRBD1 might be the D gene, on 5 matching bases. This sequence originates from a woman between 40 and 55 years old in good health and CMV-seropositive. The DNA reads TGTGCCAGCATCCAGACAGTTAGCTCTGGAAACACCATATATTTT. This encodes CASIQTVSSGNTIYF.